The clone carrying this T cell receptor (beta chain) is medium-sized by share. From the 5' RACE reads, TCRdb called clonotypes with MiXCR, one entry per CDR3 protein. In the table there are about 14,000 distinct CDR3 sequences, 7.3% of which are singletons. The data were taken from a study of T cells after yellow fever vaccination. As for the study in general: Low-cell-number fractions underwent preparation using SMART-Seq v4 Ultra Low Input.

Study results and limitations: Post-booster repertoires contained most primary-vaccination clones again (96% CD4, over 70% CD8).

CDR3 size: 15 residues. The V end lost 4 bases, the J end lost 4 bases, and 17 bases lay between the germline ends. Germline values: CDR1 SGHDT, CDR2 YYEEEE. This sequence originates from a man between 18 and 35 years old who received the YFV17D yellow fever vaccine. This chain joins TRBV5-6 and TRBJ1-2; perhaps TRBD1 as D (5 bases). This material consisted of PBMCs, either bulk or a sorted T-cell subset (CD4+, CD8+, memory, or dextramer-sorted; not recorded which), taken on the day of the yellow fever booster vaccination. The CDR3 protein is CASSRDATPGYGYTF. CDR3 in DNA: TGTGCCAGCAGCCGGGACGCCACTCCTGGCTATGGCTACACCTTC.